This is a list of T cell receptor beta chains from one sample in a study of blood T cell repertoires in COVID-19. Generated by immunoSEQ multiplex PCR, the TCRdb table keeps only in-frame clones and is missing some. There are about 220,000 clones in the sample; about 88% occur only once, and roughly 2.7% lies in the top ten. What was sequenced was PBMCs or T cells enriched from blood (not recorded which). All receptors derive from a woman aged 25 to 39 who had recovered from COVID-19. Each CDR3 is given without its conserved first and last residue. Part of the rows lack a size; the others show once, few, many or a class for expanded clones.

clone size,V gene,J gene,CDR3 protein
.,TRBV6-1,TRBJ2-2,ASSESGGPPNTGELF
.,TRBV20-1,TRBJ1-2,SAPQGYGYT
.,TRBV28,TRBJ1-2,ASSLVTVYGYT
.,TRBV7-6,TRBJ2-5,ASSLGRQGAQVAQY
.,TRBV6-5,TRBJ2-7,ASGRDRRYEQY
.,TRBV12-3/TRBV12-4,TRBJ1-2,ASSPYRVGYT
.,TRBV3-1/TRBV3-2,TRBJ2-1,ASNLRGGGYNEQF
.,TRBV5-4,TRBJ1-4,ASSVDREPNEKLF
.,TRBV7-8,TRBJ2-5,ASSLRGGGQETQY
.,TRBV21-1,TRBJ2-3,ASSKGLTLRDTQY
.,TRBV6-5,TRBJ1-5,ASSRGRVSQPQH
.,TRBV9,TRBJ1-2,ASSVDSKYGYT
.,TRBV3-1/TRBV3-2,TRBJ1-2,ASSQQAHDYGYT
few,TRBV11-3,TRBJ2-3,ASSAGTSGRTDTQY
once,TRBV3-1/TRBV3-2,TRBJ2-5,ASSDRVQETQY
few,TRBV7-9,TRBJ1-3,ASSLSGFSGNTIY
.,TRBV5-6,TRBJ2-5,ASSWLEETQY
.,TRBV5-5,TRBJ1-6,ASSLEGARSPLH
.,TRBV5-4,TRBJ1-2,ASSLAGTVAYGYT
.,TRBV27,TRBJ2-1,ASSLIHSYNEQF
.,TRBV18,TRBJ1-6,ASSQGAGNSPLH
.,TRBV19,TRBJ2-7,ASSAGQGDYEQY
.,TRBV7-2,TRBJ1-1,ASSSPNIDRGKGAF
.,TRBV7-8,TRBJ2-2,ASSSHAGGENTGELF
.,TRBV3-1/TRBV3-2,TRBJ1-5,ASSQDITEGQPQH
.,TRBV19,TRBJ1-1,ASIRTGTATEAF
.,TRBV7-3,TRBJ1-2,ASSLTFSGYT
.,TRBV19,TRBJ1-4,ASSIGAANEKLF